These 32 T cell receptor beta chains share one sample of origin, sequenced in a study of ipilimumab plus nivolumab after autologous stem cell transplantation. Method: immunoSEQ multiplex PCR; TCRdb's copy keeps in-frame clones and lacks some. The data show 15,000 to 20,000 clones, 65% to 75% seen once. The sequencing used PBMCs, collected in a trial of ipilimumab plus nivolumab as post-transplant consolidation. The receptors shown here come from a male donor with diffuse large B-cell lymphoma.

This clone was found many times. The chain employs TRBV6-1 and TRBJ1-2, with D perhaps matching TRBD1 (6 bases). This CDR3 comprises 15 residues. Trimming took off 6 bases at V and 4 bases at J, with 18 bases between the two ends. CDR1 and CDR2 from the germline V gene are MNHNS and SASEGT. The CDR3 spells CASSLKTGTIYGYTF. CDR3 DNA: TGTGCCAGCAGCCTCAAGACCGGGACAATCTATGGCTACACCTTC.

The chain carries TRBV7-9 and TRBJ2-1; 7 nucleotides match TRBD1. CDR1 is SEHNR, CDR2 FQNEAQ, per germline (reference sequence). The CDR3 consists of 15 residues. V shed 5 bases and J 7 bases; nucleotides not matched to a gene: 11. Written as DNA, the CDR3 is TGTGCCAGCAGCGCCCAGGGGGTCTTATCGAATGAGCAGTTCTTC. It codes for CASSAQGVLSNEQFF.

This chain links TRBV7-3 with TRBJ1-1; D may be TRBD1 (6 bases). The CDR3 length is 15 residues. Trimming removed 5 bases from V and 1 base from J, with 14 bases in between. CDR1 and CDR2 (germline): SGHTA, FQGTGA. The CDR3 region is CASSPGGVRNTEAFF. CDR3 bases: TGTGCCAGCAGCCCGGGGGGCGTTAGGAACACTGAAGCTTTCTTT. The full variable domain, with the rest looked up from reference TRBV7-3 and TRBJ1-1, is GAGVSQTPSNKVTEKGKYVELRCDPISGHTALYWYRQSLGQGPEFLIYFQGTGAADDSGLPNDRFFAVRPEGSVSTLKIQRTERGDSAVYLCASSPGGVRNTEAFFGQGTRLTVV.

This clone was seen ten or more times. The rearrangement joins TRBV4-1 to TRBJ1-5, with no clear D. CDR1 MGHRA and CDR2 YSYEKL come from the germline V gene. Trimming removed 0 bases from V and 3 bases from J, with 12 bases in between. The CDR3 contains 16 residues. CDR3 residues: CASSQDFRGNNQPQHF. The CDR3 bases are TGCGCCAGCAGCCAAGACTTTAGAGGAAACAATCAGCCCCAGCATTTT.

The chain links TRBV27 to TRBJ2-7; maybe TRBD2 (6 bases). The germline V gene encodes CDR1 MNHEY and CDR2 SMNVEV (reference sequence). This CDR3 has 15 amino acids. The V gene lost 3 bases and the J gene lost 1 base, with 13 bases spanning the gap. CDR3 sequence reads: CASSFSVGTSYEQYF. For the CDR3, the DNA is TGTGCCAGCAGTTTTTCGGTTGGGACTTCCTACGAGCAGTACTTC.

The chain has TRBV29-1 and TRBJ1-1, with D possibly being TRBD1 (6 bases). Germline CDR1 is SQVTM and CDR2 is ANQGSEA. Trimming shortened V by 6 bases and J by 2 bases, and 13 bases separated the two germline ends. This CDR3 has 13 amino acids. CDR3 coding DNA: TGCAGCGTGTACCGGGACATAAACACTGAAGCTTTCTTT. It is translated as CSVYRDINTEAFF.

The V and J genes are TRBV29-1 and TRBJ1-3, with 9 positions matching TRBD1. Germline CDR1 and CDR2: SQVTM and ANQGSEA. V trimming: 4 bases; J trimming: 4 bases; junction bases outside the gene matches: 2. The CDR3 sequence is 13 residues long. CDR3 bases: TGCAGCGTTGGGGACAGGGCAGGAAACACCATATATTTT. Translating gives CSVGDRAGNTIYF.

The chain employs TRBV7-9 and TRBJ1-1, with D perhaps TRBD1 (5 bases). The CDR3 consists of 15 residues. Trimming took off 2 bases at V and 1 base at J, with 11 bases between the two ends. CDR1 and CDR2 from the germline V gene are SEHNR and FQNEAQ (reference sequence). The CDR3 DNA is TGTGCCAGCAGCTTACGGGCAGGGAGGAACACTGAAGCTTTCTTT. Its translation: CASSLRAGRNTEAFF.

J is TRBJ1-1 and V is TRBV5-4; D is uncertain. Trimming took off 0 bases at V and 1 base at J, with 7 bases between the two ends. This CDR3 is built from 14 residues. Looked up from germline, CDR1 is SGHNT and CDR2 is YYREEE (reference sequence). The CDR3 is CASSLESGNTEAFF. The DNA of the CDR3 is TGTGCCAGCAGCTTGGAGTCTGGGAACACTGAAGCTTTCTTT.

The chain joins TRBV30 to TRBJ1-2; D gene unclear. Trimming left V 5 bases short and J 5 bases short, with 15 bases between. Germline V gene sequence: CDR1 GTSNPN, CDR2 SVGIG (reference sequence). This CDR3 spans 13 amino acids. This CDR3 reads CAWGPPDLYGYTF. CDR3 nucleotides: TGTGCCTGGGGCCCCCCGGACCTTTATGGCTACACCTTC.

This rearrangement joins TRBV5-1 to TRBJ1-2, with 8 bases that match TRBD1. The CDR3 contains 14 residues. Germline V gives CDR1 SGHRS, CDR2 YFSETQ. The V gene end was trimmed by 4 bases and the J gene end by 4 bases; junction bases not matched to a gene: 6. CDR3 amino acids: CASSPGQGRYGYTF. The CDR3 DNA follows: TGCGCCAGCAGCCCTGGACAGGGACGCTATGGCTACACCTTC.

This clone was detected once. The chain has TRBV9 and TRBJ1-1; tentative D call: TRBD1 (6 bases). V lost 6 bases to trimming and J lost 3 bases, with 15 bases between them. CDR1 SGDLS and CDR2 YYNGEE come from the germline V gene. This CDR3 contains 14 residues. The CDR3 protein is CASNEQGIDTEAFF. The CDR3 DNA is TGTGCCAGCAACGAACAGGGTATTGACACTGAAGCTTTCTTT.

The V and J genes are TRBV9 and TRBJ1-1; D not certain. CDR3 length: 14 residues. Germline V CDR1 and CDR2: SGDLS, YYNGEE. V lost 4 bases, J lost 4 bases, and 14 bases lay in between. Written as DNA, the CDR3 is TGTGCCAGCAGCCTTCAGACGGGAGGCACTGAAGCTTTCTTT. This gives the protein CASSLQTGGTEAFF.

The chain links TRBV7-9 to TRBJ2-1; 9 nucleotides match TRBD2. CDR3 length equals 13 residues. Trimming cost V 8 bases and J 8 bases; bases outside gene matches: 7. Germline CDR1 reads SEHNR; CDR2 reads FQNEAQ (reference sequence). CDR3 in amino acids: CASDVAGVYEQFF. The CDR3 DNA reads as TGTGCCAGCGACGTAGCGGGGGTCTATGAGCAGTTCTTC.

In its sample, this clone ranks as medium-sized (0.01 to 0.1%). The chain links TRBV28 to TRBJ1-3; D not resolved. The CDR3 runs to 14 residues. The germline gives CDR1 MDHEN, CDR2 SYDVKM. V was shortened by 7 bases and J by 0 bases, with 10 bases between the two germline ends. For the CDR3, the DNA is TGTGCCAGCAACTCGGAAAGCTCTGGAAACACCATATATTTT. It yields the protein CASNSESSGNTIYF.

The gene calls are TRBV5-1 and TRBJ2-5; TRBD1 aligns across 9 bases. Germline V gene data show CDR1 as SGHRS and CDR2 as YFSETQ. The V segment lost 8 bases and the J segment 7 bases; nucleotides outside the gene matches: 15. There are 15 residues in the CDR3. In nucleotides, the CDR3 is TGCGCCAGTAATCTTCGACAGGGGGGGTTCGGGACCCAGTACTTC. Translation: CASNLRQGGFGTQYF.

By proportion, this clone is medium-sized. The rearrangement joins TRBV6-1 to TRBJ2-1; 8 bases agree with TRBD1. The CDR3 runs 13 residues. The J segment lost 15 bases and the V segment lost 4 bases, leaving 11 bases of the junction unmatched. The germline V gene encodes CDR1 MNHNS and CDR2 SASEGT. The CDR3 here is CASSGPDRVVAFF. CDR3 DNA sequence: TGTGCCAGCAGTGGCCCGGACAGGGTTGTGGCGTTCTTC.

The chain employs TRBV7-2 and TRBJ2-4; no clear D. Germline CDR1 SGHTA, CDR2 FQGNSA. The V end lost 1 base, the J end lost 0 bases, and 4 bases lay between the germline ends. The CDR3 loop spans 14 amino acids. The CDR3, as DNA: TGTGCCAGCAGCTTAGGACTAGCCAAAAACATTCAGTACTTC. Its translation: CASSLGLAKNIQYF. Full variable domain (rest looked up from reference TRBV7-2 and TRBJ2-4): GAGVSQSPSNKVTEKGKDVELRCDPISGHTALYWYRQSLGQGLEFLIYFQGNSAPDKSGLPSDRFSAERTGGSVSTLTIQRTQQEDSAVYLCASSLGLAKNIQYFGAGTRLSVL.

This rearrangement joins TRBV19 to TRBJ2-2; D is ambiguous. Germline CDR1 reads LNHDA; CDR2 reads SQIVND (reference sequence). The CDR3 length is 15 residues. V dropped 2 bases and J dropped 1 base, with 8 bases sitting between them. CDR3 nucleotides: TGTGCCAGTAGTATAAGCAGCCTGAACACCGGGGAGCTGTTTTTT. Translated: CASSISSLNTGELFF.

The chain's CDR3 is CASRGTGTDTIYF. CDR3 DNA sequence: TGTGCCAGCAGAGGGACAGGGACGGACACCATATATTTT. This rearrangement joins TRBV27 to TRBJ1-3; the match to TRBD1 covers 9 bases. CDR3 length: 13 amino acids. Germline values: CDR1 MNHEY, CDR2 SMNVEV (reference sequence). V was pared by 6 bases and J by 8 bases, with 5 bases of the junction left unmatched.

The CDR3 loop reads CASSPAGTEETQYF. The DNA of the CDR3 is TGTGCCAGCTCACCGGCCGGGACAGAAGAGACCCAGTACTTC. This chain connects TRBV18 to TRBJ2-5, with TRBD1 matching over 7 bases. Germline-derived CDR1 and CDR2 are KGHSH and LQKENI. Trimming cost V 3 bases and J 3 bases; bases outside gene matches: 4. This CDR3 contains 14 residues.

The V call is TRBV15, the J call TRBJ1-1; no clear D gene. The CDR3 loop spans 14 amino acids. The germline CDR1 and CDR2 sequences are LNHNV and YYDKDF (reference sequence). V was cut by 3 bases and J by 1 base, with 9 bases left in between. Here the CDR3 DNA reads TGTGCCACCAGCAGGGCGCGACAGAACACTGAAGCTTTCTTT. Protein product: CATSRARQNTEAFF. Drawing the rest from reference TRBV15 and TRBJ1-1, the complete variable domain is DAMVIQNPRYQVTQFGKPVTLSCSQTLNHNVMYWYQQKSSQAPKLLFHYYDKDFNNEADTPDNFQSRRPNTSFCFLDIRSPGLGDTAMYLCATSRARQNTEAFFGQGTRLTVV.

CDR3 in amino acids: CAIRGGGVSEQYF. DNA for the CDR3: TGTGCCATCAGGGGCGGGGGCGTCTCCGAGCAGTACTTC. The chain carries TRBV11-3 and TRBJ2-7; tentative D call: TRBD2 (7 bases). The CDR3 runs 13 residues. Germline assignment: CDR1 SGHNT and CDR2 YENEEA. V dropped 10 bases and J dropped 6 bases, with 19 bases sitting between them.

This clone appeared a single time. This chain connects TRBV10-2 to TRBJ1-1; the D gene is possibly TRBD1 (5 bases). The CDR3 loop spans 12 amino acids. Between the trimmed V and J ends, which lost 6 bases and 5 bases, there was a span of 10 bases. The germline V gene encodes CDR1 WSHSY and CDR2 SAAADI. The CDR3 bases are TGCGCCAGCAGAACAGGTAGTACTGAAGCTTTCTTT. This encodes CASRTGSTEAFF.

The V and J genes are TRBV11-2 and TRBJ2-5, with TRBD2 matching over 9 bases. CDR1 and CDR2 from the germline V gene are SGHAT and FQNNGV. The CDR3 extends over 15 amino acids. V dropped 1 base and J dropped 10; count of bases not matched to a gene: 10. The CDR3 here is CASSLGLAGTTDQYF. The CDR3 nucleotides read TGTGCCAGCAGCTTAGGGCTAGCGGGGACGACGGACCAGTACTTC.

V usage is TRBV7-9 and J usage is TRBJ1-5, with 9 bases that match TRBD1. V lost 0 bases and J lost 3; bases outside the gene matches: 6. The CDR3 is 17 amino acids. Looked up from germline, CDR1 is SEHNR and CDR2 is FQNEAQ (reference sequence). The CDR3 DNA reads TGTGCCAGCAGCTTAGCCCCGGGACAGGGCCCCAATCAGCCCCAGCATTTT. Translation gives CASSLAPGQGPNQPQHF. Together with reference TRBV7-9 and TRBJ1-5, the CDR3 gives the full variable domain: DTGVSQNPRHKITKRGQNVTFRCDPISEHNRLYWYRQTLGQGPEFLTYFQNEAQLEKSRLLSDRFSAERPKGSFSTLEIQRTEQGDSAMYLCASSLAPGQGPNQPQHFGDGTRLSIL.

This rearrangement joins TRBV7-8 to TRBJ2-2, with a weak D call TRBD2 (5 bases). Germline assignment: CDR1 SGHVS and CDR2 FQNEAQ. The CDR3 is 16 residues long. Deletions cut 0 bases from V and 2 bases from J, with 10 bases between. This CDR3 is CASSLAGRTNTGELFF. Here the CDR3 DNA reads TGTGCCAGCAGCTTAGCGGGAAGGACTAACACCGGGGAGCTGTTTTTT.

The V gene is TRBV19, the J gene TRBJ2-2, with 9 bases fitting TRBD1. Germline CDR1 reads LNHDA; CDR2 reads SQIVND (reference sequence). Unmatched junction bases numbered 20, after V lost 7 bases and J lost 5 bases. The CDR3 loop spans 19 amino acids. The CDR3, as DNA: TGTGCCAGTATTCCGGGACAGGGAATGACGGAACCTAAGACCGGGGAGCTGTTTTTT. It codes for CASIPGQGMTEPKTGELFF.

This chain links TRBV7-6 with TRBJ1-2; D is uncertain. Per the germline V gene, CDR1 is SGHVS and CDR2 is FNYEAQ. V was cut by 5 bases and J by 4 bases, with 11 bases left in between. CDR3 size: 13 residues. In DNA, the CDR3 is TGTGCCAGCAGCCTTGACGGAACCTATGGCTACACCTTC. It encodes CASSLDGTYGYTF.

This chain uses TRBV19 with TRBJ1-6; tentatively, D is TRBD1 (5 bases). V dropped 5 bases and J dropped 2 bases, with 13 bases sitting between them. The CDR3 spans 16 residues. Per germline, CDR1 LNHDA and CDR2 SQIVND (reference sequence). This CDR3 reads CASSPRQGAYNSPLHF. CDR3 bases: TGTGCCAGTAGTCCTCGTCAAGGGGCCTATAATTCACCCCTCCACTTT.

This CDR3 reads CASSDYEQYF. The CDR3 DNA reads as TGTGCCAGCAGTGACTACGAGCAGTACTTC. This rearrangement joins TRBV6-1 to TRBJ2-7; D is uncertain. Germline V CDR1 and CDR2: MNHNS, SASEGT. V lost 3 bases to trimming and J lost 3 bases, with 0 bases between them. The CDR3 extends over 10 amino acids.

The chain carries TRBV9 and TRBJ1-4; D unclear. Deletions cut 4 bases from V and 0 bases from J, with 7 bases between. The CDR3 extends over 14 amino acids. Germline loops: CDR1 SGDLS, CDR2 YYNGEE. The CDR3 here is CASSRTPTNEKLFF. For the CDR3, the DNA is TGTGCCAGCAGCAGAACTCCAACTAATGAAAAACTGTTTTTT.